The sequence of this T cell receptor beta chain was determined in a study of regulatory T cells. Study-level results: Unique productive TRB reads were about tenfold lower in patient Treg samples than controls. CD3G-deficient patients' regulatory T cells showed reduced Shannon diversity versus autologous conventional CD4+ and control regulatory cells.

The PCR used 52 TRBV and 13 TRBJ primers. Sequencing used immunoSEQ multiplex PCR; TCRdb keeps in-frame clones, though not all of them. The table shows some 6,100 clones, with around 87% occurring only once. Germline V gene lookup returns CDR1 MNHNS and CDR2 SASEGT. Between the trimmed V and J ends, which lost 0 bases and 11 bases, there was a span of 8 bases. CDR3 length equals 12 residues. Every patient with CD3G deficiency had evidence of autoimmunity. Regulatory (CD25-high CD127-low) and conventional (CD25-low CD127-high) CD4+ T cells were sorted separately. Turning to this clone: Its antigen is not known.

This clonotype was sampled from a person aged 18 to 35 with CD3G deficiency. The sample taken for sequencing was CD4+ Tregs sorted from blood. The gene calls are TRBV6-1 and TRBJ2-1; D may match TRBD1 or TRBD2 (5 bases each). The CDR3: CASSEAWGKQFF. The DNA for the CDR3 is TGTGCCAGCAGTGAAGCATGGGGGAAGCAGTTCTTC.